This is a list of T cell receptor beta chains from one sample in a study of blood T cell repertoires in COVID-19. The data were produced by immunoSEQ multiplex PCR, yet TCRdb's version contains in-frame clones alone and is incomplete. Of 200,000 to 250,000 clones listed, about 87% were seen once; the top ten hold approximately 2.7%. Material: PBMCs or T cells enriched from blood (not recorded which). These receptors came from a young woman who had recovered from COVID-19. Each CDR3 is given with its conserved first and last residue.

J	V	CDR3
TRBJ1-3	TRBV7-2	CASSVQGSGNTIYF
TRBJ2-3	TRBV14	CASSLQAISTDTQYF
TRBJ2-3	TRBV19	CASRWTGSKADTQYF
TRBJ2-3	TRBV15	CATGRGAAYDTQYF
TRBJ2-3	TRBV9	CASSQRTGGNTDTQYF
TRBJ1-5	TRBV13	CASSFSGSNQPQHF
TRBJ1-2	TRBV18	CASSPPQGTNYGYTF
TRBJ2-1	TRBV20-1	CSASTVEQFF
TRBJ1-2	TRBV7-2	CASSLDRSYGYTF
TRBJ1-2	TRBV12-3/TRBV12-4	CASSRDRDYGYTF
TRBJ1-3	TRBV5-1	CASSPREGSGNTIYF
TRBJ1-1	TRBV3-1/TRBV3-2	CASSQGKWRGRNPMNTEAFF
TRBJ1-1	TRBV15	CATSRRGMGTEAFF
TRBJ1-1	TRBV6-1	CASSADRGYTEAFF